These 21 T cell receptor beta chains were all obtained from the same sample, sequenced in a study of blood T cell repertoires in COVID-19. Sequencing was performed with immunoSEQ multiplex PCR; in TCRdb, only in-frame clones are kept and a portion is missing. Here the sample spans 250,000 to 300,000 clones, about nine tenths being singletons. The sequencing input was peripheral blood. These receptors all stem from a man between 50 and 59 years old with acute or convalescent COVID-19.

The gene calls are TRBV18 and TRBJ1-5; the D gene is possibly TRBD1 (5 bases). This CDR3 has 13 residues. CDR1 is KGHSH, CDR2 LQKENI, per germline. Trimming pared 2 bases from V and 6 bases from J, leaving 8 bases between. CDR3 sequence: CASSPGGGQPQHF. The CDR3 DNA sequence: TGTGCCAGCTCACCAGGGGGGGGTCAGCCCCAGCATTTT.

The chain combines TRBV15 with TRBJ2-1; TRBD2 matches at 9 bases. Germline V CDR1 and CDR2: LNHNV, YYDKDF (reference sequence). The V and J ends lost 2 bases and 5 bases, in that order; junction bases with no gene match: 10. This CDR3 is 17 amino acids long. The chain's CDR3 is CATSRIPLAGPDNEQFF. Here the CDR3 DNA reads TGTGCCACCAGCAGAATCCCTCTAGCGGGGCCCGACAATGAGCAGTTCTTC.

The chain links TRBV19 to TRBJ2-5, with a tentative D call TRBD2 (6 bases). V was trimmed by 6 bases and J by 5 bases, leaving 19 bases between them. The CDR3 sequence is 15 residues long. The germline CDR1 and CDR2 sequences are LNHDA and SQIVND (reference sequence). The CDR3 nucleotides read TGTGCCAGTAGCTCTGAATGGGGGGTTGGGGAGACCCAGTACTTC. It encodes CASSSEWGVGETQYF. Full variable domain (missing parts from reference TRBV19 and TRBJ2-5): DGGITQSPKYLFRKEGQNVTLSCEQNLNHDAMYWYRQDPGQGLRLIYYSQIVNDFQKGDIAEGYSVSREKKESFPLTVTSAQKNPTAFYLCASSSEWGVGETQYFGPGTRLLVL.

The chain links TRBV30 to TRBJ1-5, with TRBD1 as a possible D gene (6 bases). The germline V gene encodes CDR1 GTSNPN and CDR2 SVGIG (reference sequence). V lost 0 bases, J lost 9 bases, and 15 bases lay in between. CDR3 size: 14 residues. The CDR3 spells CAWSVRTAQGPQHF. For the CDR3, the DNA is TGTGCCTGGAGTGTTCGGACAGCTCAGGGGCCCCAGCATTTT.

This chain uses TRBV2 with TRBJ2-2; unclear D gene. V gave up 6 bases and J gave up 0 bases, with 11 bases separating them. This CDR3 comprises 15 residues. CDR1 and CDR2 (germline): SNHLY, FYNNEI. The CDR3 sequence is CASSVAIANTGELFF. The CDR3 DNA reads TGTGCCAGCAGCGTTGCGATCGCGAACACCGGGGAGCTGTTTTTT.

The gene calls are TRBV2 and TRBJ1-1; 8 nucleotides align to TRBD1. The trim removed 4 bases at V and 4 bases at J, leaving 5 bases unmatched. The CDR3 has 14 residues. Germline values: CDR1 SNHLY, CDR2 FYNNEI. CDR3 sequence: CASSAGQGSTEAFF. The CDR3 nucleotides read TGTGCCAGCAGTGCCGGACAGGGAAGCACTGAAGCTTTCTTT. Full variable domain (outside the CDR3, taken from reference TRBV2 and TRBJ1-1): EPEVTQTPSHQVTQMGQEVILRCVPISNHLYFYWYRQILGQKVEFLVSFYNNEISEKSEIFDDQFSVERPDGSNFTLKIRSTKLEDSAMYFCASSAGQGSTEAFFGQGTRLTVV.

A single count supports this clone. This CDR3 is CATSGGDREVGNEQFF. CDR3 bases: TGTGCCACCAGCGGTGGGGACAGGGAGGTGGGCAATGAGCAGTTCTTC. The chain carries TRBV15 and TRBJ2-1, with TRBD1 matching 9 bases. V trimming: 5 bases; J trimming: 6 bases; junction bases outside the gene matches: 11. CDR3 size: 16 residues. CDR1 is LNHNV and CDR2 is YYDKDF in the germline V gene (reference sequence).

DNA of the CDR3: TGCAGCGGTGGTCCGGGACAGGGAAACGAGCAGTACTTC. Translation: CSGGPGQGNEQYF. The chain joins TRBV29-1 to TRBJ2-7; 9 bases match TRBD1. CDR3 size: 13 residues. Unmatched junction bases numbered 9, after V lost 7 bases and J lost 5 bases. The germline CDR1 and CDR2 sequences are SQVTM and ANQGSEA.

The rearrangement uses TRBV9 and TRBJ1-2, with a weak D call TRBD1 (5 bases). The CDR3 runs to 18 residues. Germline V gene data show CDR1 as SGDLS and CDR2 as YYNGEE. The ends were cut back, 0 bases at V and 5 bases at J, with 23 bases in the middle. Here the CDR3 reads CASSVDSLGGTQGYGYTF. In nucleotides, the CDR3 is TGTGCCAGCAGCGTAGATTCGCTGGGAGGGACCCAGGGATATGGCTACACCTTC.

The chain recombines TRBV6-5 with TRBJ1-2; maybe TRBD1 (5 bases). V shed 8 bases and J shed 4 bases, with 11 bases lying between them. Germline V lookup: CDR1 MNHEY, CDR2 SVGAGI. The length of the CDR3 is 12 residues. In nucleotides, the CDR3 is TGTGCCAGCGGGGGGGGAATCTATGGCTACACCTTC. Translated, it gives CASGGGIYGYTF.

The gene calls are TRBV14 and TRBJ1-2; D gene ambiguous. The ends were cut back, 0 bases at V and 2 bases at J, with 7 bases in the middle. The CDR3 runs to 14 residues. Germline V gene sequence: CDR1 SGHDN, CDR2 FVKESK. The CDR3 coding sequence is TGTGCCAGCAGCCAAGACACAAAAAACTATGGCTACACCTTC. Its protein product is CASSQDTKNYGYTF.

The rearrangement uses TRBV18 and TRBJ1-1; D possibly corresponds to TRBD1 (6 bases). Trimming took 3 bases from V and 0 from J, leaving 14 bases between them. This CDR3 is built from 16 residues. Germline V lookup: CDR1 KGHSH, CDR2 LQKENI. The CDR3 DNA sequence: TGTGCCAGCTCACCGCAGGGGATCCCCGTGAACACTGAAGCTTTCTTT. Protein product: CASSPQGIPVNTEAFF.

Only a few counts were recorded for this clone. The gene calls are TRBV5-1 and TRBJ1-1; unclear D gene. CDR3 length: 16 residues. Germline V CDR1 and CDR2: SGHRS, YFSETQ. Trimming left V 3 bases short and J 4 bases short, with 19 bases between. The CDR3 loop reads CASSSDGDGYGTEAFF. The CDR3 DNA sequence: TGCGCCAGCAGCTCAGACGGAGACGGGTACGGCACTGAAGCTTTCTTT. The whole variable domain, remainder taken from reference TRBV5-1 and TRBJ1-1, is KAGVTQTPRYLIKTRGQQVTLSCSPISGHRSVSWYQQTPGQGLQFLFEYFSETQRNKGNFPGRFSGRQFSNSRSEMNVSTLELGDSALYLCASSSDGDGYGTEAFFGQGTRLTVV.

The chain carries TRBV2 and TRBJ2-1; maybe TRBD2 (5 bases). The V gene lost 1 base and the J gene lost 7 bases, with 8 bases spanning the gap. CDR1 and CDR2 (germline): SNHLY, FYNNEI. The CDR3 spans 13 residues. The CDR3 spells CASSEGWRNEQFF. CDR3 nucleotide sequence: TGTGCCAGCAGTGAAGGATGGAGGAATGAGCAGTTCTTC.

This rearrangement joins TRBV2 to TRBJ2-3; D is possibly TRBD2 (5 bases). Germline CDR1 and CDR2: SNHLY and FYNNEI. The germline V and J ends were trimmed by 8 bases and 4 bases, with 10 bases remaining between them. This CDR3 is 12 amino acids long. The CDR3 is CASDRAADTQYF. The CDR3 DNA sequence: TGTGCCAGCGACCGAGCGGCAGATACGCAGTATTTT. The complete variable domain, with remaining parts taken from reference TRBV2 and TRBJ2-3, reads EPEVTQTPSHQVTQMGQEVILRCVPISNHLYFYWYRQILGQKVEFLVSFYNNEISEKSEIFDDQFSVERPDGSNFTLKIRSTKLEDSAMYFCASDRAADTQYFGPGTRLTVL.

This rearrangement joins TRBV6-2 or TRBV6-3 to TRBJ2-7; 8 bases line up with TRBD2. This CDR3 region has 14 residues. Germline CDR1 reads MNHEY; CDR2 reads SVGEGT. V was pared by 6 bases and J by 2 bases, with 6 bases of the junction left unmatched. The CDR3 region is CASSLTAGAYEQYF. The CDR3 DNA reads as TGTGCCAGCAGCCTGACAGCGGGGGCCTACGAGCAGTACTTC.

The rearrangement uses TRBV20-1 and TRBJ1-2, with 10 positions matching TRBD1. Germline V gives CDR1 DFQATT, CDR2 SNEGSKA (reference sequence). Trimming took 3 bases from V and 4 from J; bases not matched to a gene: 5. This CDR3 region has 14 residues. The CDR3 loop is CSASQRTGGYGYTF. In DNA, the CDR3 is TGCAGTGCTAGTCAACGGACAGGGGGCTATGGCTACACCTTC.

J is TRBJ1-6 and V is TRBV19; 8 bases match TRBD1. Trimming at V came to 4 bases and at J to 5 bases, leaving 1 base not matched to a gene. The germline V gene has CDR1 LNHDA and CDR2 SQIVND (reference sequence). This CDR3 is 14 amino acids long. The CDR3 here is CASSKGQDNSPLHF. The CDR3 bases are TGTGCCAGTAGTAAGGGACAGGATAATTCACCCCTCCACTTT.

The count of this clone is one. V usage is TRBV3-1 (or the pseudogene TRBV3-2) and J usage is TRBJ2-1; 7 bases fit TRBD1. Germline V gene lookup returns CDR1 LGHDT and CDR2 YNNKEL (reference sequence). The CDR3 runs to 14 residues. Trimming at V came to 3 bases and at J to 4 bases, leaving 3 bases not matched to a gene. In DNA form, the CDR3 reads TGTGCCAGCAGCCAGGGGACAGTATACAATGAGCAGTTCTTC. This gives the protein CASSQGTVYNEQFF.

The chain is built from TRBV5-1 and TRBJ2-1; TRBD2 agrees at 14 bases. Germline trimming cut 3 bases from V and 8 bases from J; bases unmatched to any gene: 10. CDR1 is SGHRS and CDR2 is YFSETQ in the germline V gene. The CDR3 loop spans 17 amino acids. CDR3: CASSSLTSGGAVDEQFF. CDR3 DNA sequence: TGCGCCAGCAGCTCCCTGACTAGCGGGGGGGCAGTGGATGAGCAGTTCTTC.

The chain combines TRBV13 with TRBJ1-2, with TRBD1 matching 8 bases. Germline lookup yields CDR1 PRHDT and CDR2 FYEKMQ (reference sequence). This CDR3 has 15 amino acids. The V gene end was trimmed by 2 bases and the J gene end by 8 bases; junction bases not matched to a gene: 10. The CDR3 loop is CASSLFRDRIKGYTF. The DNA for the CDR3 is TGTGCCAGCAGCTTATTCCGGGACAGGATAAAAGGCTACACCTTC.